This T cell receptor (beta chain) was documented in a study of blood T cell repertoires in COVID-19. Study details: COVID-19 samples, acute and convalescent, were from the United States, Italy and Spain. T cells, B-cell-depleted T cells, or PBMCs supplied cDNA or gDNA.

In the source study's methods: Reference gene primer amplification gave estimated nucleated cell counts. Sequencing used immunoSEQ multiplex PCR; TCRdb keeps in-frame clones, though not all of them. The V and J calls and the clone size are those of that table, but D and trimming were determined from the DNA. The sample records about 300,000 clones, over 70% being singletons. Trimming removed 0 bases from V and 6 bases from J; junction bases left unmatched: 6. The germline CDR1 and CDR2 sequences are SGHRS and YFSETQ. CDR3 length: 15 residues. This clone was seen a handful of times. The rearrangement uses TRBV5-1 and TRBJ1-2; TRBD1 matches 9 bases. Material for sequencing was peripheral blood. The sequence came from a woman in her 40s who had recovered from COVID-19. CDR3 sequence (DNA): TGCGCCAGCAGCTTGGGCCCGGGACAGGGTCATGGCTACACCTTC. Amino acids: CASSLGPGQGHGYTF.